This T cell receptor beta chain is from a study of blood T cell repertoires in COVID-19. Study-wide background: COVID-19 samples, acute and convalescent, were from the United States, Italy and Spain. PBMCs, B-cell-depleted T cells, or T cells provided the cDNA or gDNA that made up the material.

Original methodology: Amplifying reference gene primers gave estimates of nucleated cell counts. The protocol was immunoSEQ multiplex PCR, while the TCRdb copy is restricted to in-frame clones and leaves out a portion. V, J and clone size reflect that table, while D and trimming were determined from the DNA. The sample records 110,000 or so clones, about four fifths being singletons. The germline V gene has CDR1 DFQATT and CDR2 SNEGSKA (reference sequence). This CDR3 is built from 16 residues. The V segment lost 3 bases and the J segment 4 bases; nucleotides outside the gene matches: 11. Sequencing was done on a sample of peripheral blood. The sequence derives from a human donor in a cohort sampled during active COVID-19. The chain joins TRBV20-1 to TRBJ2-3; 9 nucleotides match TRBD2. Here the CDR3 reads CSASGGGGGAPDTQYF. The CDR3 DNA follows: TGCAGTGCTAGTGGGGGAGGCGGGGGGGCCCCAGATACGCAGTATTTT.